These 21 T cell receptor beta chains were sequenced from one sample in a study of blood T cell repertoires in COVID-19. The assay was immunoSEQ multiplex PCR, and TCRdb's table has in-frame clones only and misses some. The data contain about 220,000 clones, approximately 83% of them singletons. Sequenced material: peripheral blood. These receptors originate from a woman in her sixties with acute or convalescent COVID-19.

The V call is TRBV6-2 or TRBV6-3, the J call TRBJ1-1; 11 positions agree with TRBD1. Trimming took 2 bases from V and 1 from J; bases not matched to a gene: 9. This CDR3 has 18 amino acids. The germline V gene has CDR1 MNHEY and CDR2 SVGEGT. CDR3 nucleotides: TGTGCCAGCAGTTACGCATCGGACAGGGGGCGGTCGAACACTGAAGCTTTCTTT. The encoded protein is CASSYASDRGRSNTEAFF.

CDR3 nucleotides: TGTGCCAGCAGCCAAGTTGCGGCTTCTACCGGCTACTACACCTTC. It yields the protein CASSQVAASTGYYTF. The chain has TRBV3-1 (or the pseudogene TRBV3-2) and TRBJ1-2; D gene unclear. CDR1 is LGHDT and CDR2 is YNNKEL in the germline V gene (reference sequence). Trimming cost V 1 base and J 10 bases, with 19 bases left between them. The CDR3 extends over 15 amino acids.

V gene TRBV6-2 or TRBV6-3 combines with J gene TRBJ1-5; TRBD1 is a possible D gene (6 bases). V was cut by 6 bases and J by 6 bases, with 9 bases left in between. The CDR3 is made up of 12 amino acids. Germline loops: CDR1 MNHEY, CDR2 SVGEGT. CDR3 protein: CASSSRGQPQHF. The CDR3 DNA is TGTGCCAGCAGCAGCAGGGGTCAGCCCCAGCATTTT.

The V and J genes are TRBV7-2 and TRBJ2-1; 10 bases line up with TRBD2. V dropped 5 bases and J dropped 8; count of bases not matched to a gene: 12. Germline CDR1 and CDR2: SGHTA and FQGNSA. The CDR3 spans 16 residues. The CDR3 reads CASSPRERGGRDEQFF. CDR3 sequence (DNA): TGTGCCAGCAGCCCCCGGGAGCGGGGGGGCCGTGATGAGCAGTTCTTC.

The chain has TRBV7-2 and TRBJ1-1, with D perhaps matching TRBD1 (6 bases). This CDR3 has 17 residues. Germline V CDR1 and CDR2: SGHTA, FQGNSA. The V and J ends lost 5 bases and 0 bases respectively, with 19 bases between them. CDR3 nucleotides: TGTGCCAGCAGCCTAACAGTGACAGGTCTGCTGAACACTGAAGCTTTCTTT. Residues: CASSLTVTGLLNTEAFF.

The chain uses TRBV6-2 or TRBV6-3 and TRBJ2-7, with 7 bases identical to TRBD2. This CDR3 contains 14 residues. Germline assignment: CDR1 MNHEY and CDR2 SVGEGT. V was clipped by 5 bases and J by 4 bases; unmatched bases: 8. CDR3 protein: CASSTYAGVYEQYF. The CDR3 DNA sequence: TGTGCCAGCAGTACATACGCGGGGGTGTACGAGCAGTACTTC.

The V and J genes are TRBV5-6 and TRBJ1-1; 7 nucleotides agree with TRBD1. Germline lookup yields CDR1 SGHDT and CDR2 YYEEEE. This CDR3 is built from 15 residues. V shed 0 bases and J 4 bases; nucleotides not matched to a gene: 6. CDR3 in DNA: TGTGCCAGCAGCTTGGGCGACAGGGACAGCACTGAAGCTTTCTTT. Residues: CASSLGDRDSTEAFF.

V gene TRBV27 combines with J gene TRBJ1-2, with TRBD1 identical over 8 bases. Germline CDR1 reads MNHEY; CDR2 reads SMNVEV (reference sequence). The CDR3 loop spans 17 amino acids. V lost 4 bases to trimming and J lost 4 bases; unmatched junction nucleotides: 14. This CDR3 is CASSSARGLEASYGYTF. The CDR3 DNA reads TGTGCCAGCAGTTCTGCCAGGGGGCTAGAGGCCTCCTATGGCTACACCTTC.

The DNA for the CDR3 is TGTGCCAGCAGCCAAGGTATGGGGACAGCCGGTGAAAAACTGTTTTTT. Its translation: CASSQGMGTAGEKLFF. This chain uses TRBV4-2 with TRBJ1-4; 7 positions agree with TRBD1. The germline V gene encodes CDR1 LGHNA and CDR2 YNFKEQ. The V and J ends lost 1 base and 7 bases, in that order; junction bases with no gene match: 9. This CDR3 comprises 16 residues.

The chain recombines TRBV5-1 with TRBJ1-6; no firm D call. CDR3 length equals 16 residues. Trimming left V 3 bases short and J 6 bases short, with 16 bases between. CDR1 and CDR2 from the germline V gene are SGHRS and YFSETQ. This CDR3 reads CASSSSGEGSNSPLHF. DNA of the CDR3: TGCGCCAGCAGCTCCTCCGGGGAGGGAAGTAATTCACCCCTCCACTTT.

The CDR3 is CATASGGHTGELFF. The DNA for the CDR3 is TGTGCCACCGCTTCAGGGGGCCACACCGGGGAGCTGTTTTTT. The rearrangement links TRBV24-1 to TRBJ2-2; 8 bases match TRBD1. This CDR3 spans 14 amino acids. Germline values: CDR1 KGHDR, CDR2 SFDVKD. V was pared by 9 bases and J by 3 bases, with 5 bases of the junction left unmatched.

This chain uses TRBV11-2 with TRBJ2-7; D may be TRBD2 (6 bases). V was cut by 0 bases and J by 1 base, with 13 bases left in between. CDR1 SGHAT and CDR2 FQNNGV come from the germline V gene. There are 16 residues in the CDR3. The CDR3 protein is CASSLELGDLSYEQYF. The CDR3 region has the DNA TGTGCCAGCAGCTTAGAATTGGGGGACTTGTCCTACGAGCAGTACTTC.

This chain connects TRBV6-1 to TRBJ1-4; D gene unclear. Germline values: CDR1 MNHNS, CDR2 SASEGT. This CDR3 spans 11 amino acids. Trimming took off 6 bases at V and 7 bases at J, with 6 bases between the two ends. Written as DNA, the CDR3 is TGTGCCAGCAGCAGGATTGAAAAACTGTTTTTT. Protein product: CASSRIEKLFF.

The V call is TRBV4-3, the J call TRBJ1-4, with D uncertain. The germline CDR1 and CDR2 sequences are LGHNA and YSLEER. V was clipped by 4 bases and J by 8 bases, with 14 bases between them. This CDR3 is built from 14 residues. The CDR3 DNA reads TGCGCCAGCAGCCCGAAGTTTAGAGGGGAAAAACTGTTTTTT. It is translated as CASSPKFRGEKLFF.

This chain joins TRBV30 and TRBJ1-4; TRBD1 matches 9 bases. This CDR3 contains 15 residues. V trimming: 2 bases; J trimming: 2 bases; junction bases outside the gene matches: 3. CDR1 is GTSNPN and CDR2 is SVGIG in the germline V gene (reference sequence). CDR3 region: CAWSRQGVTNEKLFF. The CDR3, as DNA: TGTGCCTGGAGTCGACAGGGGGTCACTAATGAAAAACTGTTTTTT. The full variable domain, with the rest looked up from reference TRBV30 and TRBJ1-4, is SQTIHQWPATLVQPVGSPLSLECTVEGTSNPNLYWYRQAAGRGLQLLFYSVGIGQISSEVPQNLSASRPQDRQFILSSKKLLLSDSGFYLCAWSRQGVTNEKLFFGSGTQLSVL.

The table lists this clone with a count of one. The chain combines TRBV3-1 (or the pseudogene TRBV3-2) with TRBJ1-1, with 8 bases identical to TRBD1. The germline CDR1 and CDR2 sequences are LGHDT and YNNKEL (reference sequence). The J segment lost 11 bases and the V segment lost 2 bases, leaving 4 bases of the junction unmatched. The CDR3 totals 12 residues. The CDR3, as DNA: TGTGCCAGCAGCCAAACCAGGGGGCACGCTTTCTTT. Amino acid sequence: CASSQTRGHAFF.

The V and J genes are TRBV6-2 or TRBV6-3 and TRBJ1-2; a possible D gene is TRBD1 (5 bases). CDR3 size: 13 residues. V was cut by 2 bases and J by 6 bases, with 10 bases left in between. The V gene's germline CDR1 is MNHEY and CDR2 SVGEGT. Here the CDR3 DNA reads TGTGCCAGCAGTTACGTACCAGGGAATGGCTACACCTTC. Translation gives CASSYVPGNGYTF.

The chain joins TRBV4-1 to TRBJ2-3; 9 positions match TRBD2. Germline loops: CDR1 MGHRA, CDR2 YSYEKL. The junction had 18 bases not matched to a gene; V was cut back by 6 bases and J by 8 bases. The CDR3 sequence is 17 residues long. For the CDR3, the DNA is TGCGCCAGCAGTCATACCGGGACTAGAGGTAGCGGGGGTACGCAGTATTTT. Translation gives CASSHTGTRGSGGTQYF.

The chain joins TRBV7-8 to TRBJ2-2; 9 nucleotides match TRBD1. Per germline, CDR1 SGHVS and CDR2 FQNEAQ. The CDR3 totals 16 residues. V dropped 1 base and J dropped 5; count of bases not matched to a gene: 5. This CDR3 reads CASSLGGTGTTGELFF. The CDR3 DNA sequence: TGTGCCAGCAGCTTAGGCGGGACAGGGACGACCGGGGAGCTGTTTTTT.

This chain connects TRBV19 to TRBJ1-5; 8 positions agree with TRBD1. V lost 3 bases, J lost 9 bases, and 7 bases stayed unmatched. Germline V gene data show CDR1 as LNHDA and CDR2 as SQIVND (reference sequence). This CDR3 contains 14 residues. DNA of the CDR3: TGTGCCAGTAGTATCGGACAGGGAAGCGGGCCCCAGCATTTT. Its translation is CASSIGQGSGPQHF. The full variable domain, in which reference TRBV19 and TRBJ1-5 provide the parts outside the CDR3, is DGGITQSPKYLFRKEGQNVTLSCEQNLNHDAMYWYRQDPGQGLRLIYYSQIVNDFQKGDIAEGYSVSREKKESFPLTVTSAQKNPTAFYLCASSIGQGSGPQHFGDGTRLSIL.

This clone was seen only once. V gene TRBV29-1 combines with J gene TRBJ1-1; a possible D gene is TRBD1 (6 bases). This CDR3 spans 12 amino acids. V lost 6 bases to trimming and J lost 1 base, with 9 bases between them. Germline CDR1 is SQVTM and CDR2 is ANQGSEA. CDR3 residues: CSVSTGNTEAFF. The CDR3, as DNA: TGCAGCGTATCGACAGGGAACACTGAAGCTTTCTTT.